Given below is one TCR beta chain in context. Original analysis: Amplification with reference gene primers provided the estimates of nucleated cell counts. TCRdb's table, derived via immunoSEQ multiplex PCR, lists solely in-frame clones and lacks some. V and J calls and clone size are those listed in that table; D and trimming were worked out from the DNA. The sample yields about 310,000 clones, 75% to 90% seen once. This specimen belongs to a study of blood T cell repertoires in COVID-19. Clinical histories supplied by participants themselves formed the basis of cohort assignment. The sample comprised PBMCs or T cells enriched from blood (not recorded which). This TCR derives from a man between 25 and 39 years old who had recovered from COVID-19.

The CDR3 DNA is TGTGCCAGCAGCTTAGAAGATCAAGGGGGCGTCTCCCCCTATGGCTACACCTTC. Translating it yields CASSLEDQGGVSPYGYTF. The rearrangement uses TRBV11-3 and TRBJ1-2, with TRBD1 identical over 7 bases. CDR1 SGHNT and CDR2 YENEEA come from the germline V gene. Germline trimming cut 0 bases from V and 4 bases from J; bases unmatched to any gene: 14. This CDR3 has 18 residues.